This T cell receptor (beta chain) was captured in a study of shared clonotypes between healthy human individuals. Trimming pared 5 bases from V and 4 bases from J, leaving 23 bases between. Germline V gene lookup returns CDR1 MNHEY and CDR2 SMNVEV (reference sequence). The CDR3 runs 17 residues. On this clone: Its antigen is unidentified.

TCRdb keeps only in-frame clones here, not all; method: immunoSEQ multiplex PCR. The sample holds roughly 1,500,000 clones, around 98.5% seen once. Study-wide points: Estimated clonotype richness was generally higher in naive than memory subsets.

CD4+ cell separation produced CD45RA+ naive and CD45RA-negative memory subsets. This receptor was obtained from a young man in good health. The sequenced sample consisted of naive CD4+ T cells sorted from blood. Subset here: CD45RA+ positively selected. The chain combines TRBV27 with TRBJ1-2, with D maybe TRBD1 (5 bases). The CDR3 region is CASSPGGSGSWPYGYTF. Written as DNA, the CDR3 is TGTGCCAGCAGTCCCGGGGGAAGTGGTTCATGGCCCTATGGCTACACCTTC.